These 26 T cell receptor beta chains share one sample of origin, sequenced in a study of human T cells and chemical hapten exposure. Specified time point: patch test 1, 2 weeks after DPC sensitization. Described treatment: therapeutic diphenylcyclopropenone sensitization with weekly scalp DPC. Each CDR3 protein gets one entry after TCRdb re-called the RACE reads with MiXCR. The table has roughly 360,000 distinct CDR3 sequences, around 4.8% seen once. The sequenced sample was whole blood, obtained in connection with sensitization to the hapten diphenylcyclopropenone (DPC). The receptors were sampled from a woman between 45 and 60 years old with alopecia areata. Some clones in this sample may be carry-over from other donors' samples.

The chain recombines TRBV28 with TRBJ1-2, with a tentative D call TRBD1 (6 bases). Germline V gene data show CDR1 as MDHEN and CDR2 as SYDVKM. The V gene lost 4 bases and the J gene lost 8 bases, with 17 bases spanning the gap. The CDR3 length is 14 residues. The CDR3 region has the DNA TGTGCCAGCAGTTCCCCCCCGTGGGGGCGGGGCTACACCTTC. Translating gives CASSSPPWGRGYTF.

This clonotype was seen many times. The chain has TRBV12-3 or TRBV12-4 and TRBJ1-5, with D possibly matching TRBD1 (5 bases). This CDR3 region has 15 residues. V was clipped by 7 bases and J by 2 bases, with 15 bases between them. The CDR3 spells CASTPDRAGNQPQHF. The DNA for the CDR3 is TGTGCCAGCACCCCCGACAGAGCGGGCAATCAGCCCCAGCATTTT.

This clonotype was observed at least ten times. The rearrangement joins TRBV6-1 to TRBJ2-4; D not certain. Trimming took off 4 bases at V and 8 bases at J, with 15 bases between the two ends. The CDR3 consists of 14 residues. Germline assignment: CDR1 MNHNS and CDR2 SASEGT. The CDR3 loop is CASSADGPVDIQYF. CDR3 DNA: TGTGCCAGCAGTGCCGACGGCCCTGTGGACATTCAGTACTTC.

This clonotype was picked up many times. This chain connects TRBV20-1 to TRBJ1-1; D might be TRBD1 (5 bases). V was pared by 3 bases and J by 1 base, with 12 bases between. Germline loops: CDR1 DFQATT, CDR2 SNEGSKA (reference sequence). The CDR3 runs to 14 residues. CDR3 loop: CSASRGTGNTEAFF. CDR3 DNA: TGCAGTGCTAGTCGCGGGACGGGGAACACTGAAGCTTTCTTT.

This clonotype appeared many times. V and J are TRBV13 and TRBJ2-1; 7 nucleotides match TRBD2. CDR3 length: 13 residues. From germline, CDR1 is PRHDT and CDR2 FYEKMQ (reference sequence). V was clipped by 3 bases and J by 8 bases; unmatched bases: 4. CDR3 coding DNA: TGTGCCAGCAGCTTCTTAAGCGGGGATGAGCAGTTCTTC. Protein product: CASSFLSGDEQFF.

The CDR3 spells CASSLRLAGDVSSYEQYF. DNA for the CDR3: TGCGCCAGCAGCCTCCGACTAGCGGGGGACGTAAGCTCCTACGAGCAGTACTTC. This chain joins TRBV4-1 and TRBJ2-7; 12 nucleotides match TRBD2. CDR1 MGHRA and CDR2 YSYEKL come from the germline V gene. The V and J ends lost 4 bases and 0 bases, in that order; junction bases with no gene match: 10. This CDR3 is 18 amino acids long.

V and J are TRBV18 and TRBJ1-2, with D tentatively TRBD1 (5 bases). The CDR3 runs 14 residues. Trimming shortened V by 5 bases and J by 0 bases, and 10 bases separated the two germline ends. Germline CDR1 KGHSH, CDR2 LQKENI. CDR3 protein: CASSADIANYGYTF. CDR3 bases: TGTGCCAGCTCAGCGGACATCGCTAACTATGGCTACACCTTC. The full variable domain, its missing parts supplied by reference TRBV18 and TRBJ1-2, is NAGVMQNPRHLVRRRGQEARLRCSPMKGHSHVYWYRQLPEEGLKFMVYLQKENIIDESGMPKERFSAEFPKEGPSILRIQQVVRGDSAAYFCASSADIANYGYTFGSGTRLTVV.

This clonotype occurred a few times. V is TRBV20-1 and J is TRBJ2-3, with 9 bases identical to TRBD1. Germline values: CDR1 DFQATT, CDR2 SNEGSKA (reference sequence). This CDR3 comprises 16 residues. V shed 0 bases and J 5 bases; nucleotides not matched to a gene: 9. The CDR3, as DNA: TGCAGTGCTAGAGATCCGAACAGGGGGCGAGGAGATACGCAGTATTTT. It yields the protein CSARDPNRGRGDTQYF.

This clonotype was seen repeatedly, ten times or more. This chain uses TRBV4-2 with TRBJ2-1; D gene unclear. Germline CDR1 and CDR2: LGHNA and YNFKEQ. The CDR3 totals 16 residues. V lost 0 bases and J lost 2, with 11 bases in between. As DNA, the CDR3 is TGTGCCAGCAGCCAAGATACCGGGTCCACCTACAATGAGCAGTTCTTC. Residues: CASSQDTGSTYNEQFF.

This clonotype was seen at least ten times. The chain carries TRBV6-1 and TRBJ1-5; no reliable D call. Germline CDR1 is MNHNS and CDR2 is SASEGT. V shed 1 base and J shed 0 bases, with 10 bases lying between them. The CDR3 length is 16 residues. CDR3 DNA: TGTGCCAGCAGTGAAGAGCGGAGGTATAGCAATCAGCCCCAGCATTTT. Protein product: CASSEERRYSNQPQHF.

This clonotype was observed at least ten times. The J gene is TRBJ2-3, the V gene TRBV7-2; possible D gene TRBD2, 7 bases. Trimming left V 6 bases short and J 5 bases short, with 12 bases between. This CDR3 contains 13 residues. Germline V gene sequence: CDR1 SGHTA, CDR2 FQGNSA. CDR3 sequence reads: CASRRGARDTQYF. CDR3 nucleotides: TGTGCCAGCAGACGGGGGGCGAGAGATACGCAGTATTTT.

In this sample, this clonotype turned up a few times. This rearrangement joins TRBV12-3 or TRBV12-4 to TRBJ2-7, with a tentative D call TRBD1 (5 bases). CDR3 length: 12 residues. Trimming stripped 4 bases from V and 6 bases from J, with 10 bases between. CDR3 sequence (DNA): TGTGCCAGCAGTTCAGGGTTGGGCGAGCAGTACTTC. This encodes CASSSGLGEQYF.

This clonotype was counted ten times or more. The rearrangement uses TRBV3-1 and TRBJ2-3, with 13 positions matching TRBD2. V dropped 3 bases and J dropped 9; count of bases not matched to a gene: 6. This CDR3 region has 15 residues. From germline, CDR1 is LGHDT and CDR2 YNNKEL (reference sequence). The CDR3 region has the DNA TGTGCCAGCAGCCAGGATCTACTAGCGGGAGGGACGCAGTATTTT. Translating it yields CASSQDLLAGGTQYF.

There are a few counts of this clonotype. J is TRBJ1-1 and V is TRBV20-1, with D tentatively TRBD1 (6 bases). Trimming shortened V by 0 bases and J by 10 bases, and 21 bases separated the two germline ends. The germline CDR1 and CDR2 sequences are DFQATT and SNEGSKA (reference sequence). The CDR3 consists of 15 residues. This chain's CDR3 is CSARDLGRQEQGAFF. Here the CDR3 DNA reads TGCAGTGCTAGAGATCTCGGGAGGCAGGAACAGGGAGCTTTCTTT.

This chain joins TRBV6-5 and TRBJ2-1; no clear D gene. The CDR3 runs 14 residues. Germline CDR1 and CDR2: MNHEY and SVGAGI. V was shortened by 7 bases and J by 1 base, with 11 bases between the two germline ends. The CDR3 DNA is TGTGCCAGCAACCAACAAGGGTCCTACAATGAGCAGTTCTTC. Residues: CASNQQGSYNEQFF.

This clonotype showed up just a few times. The chain couples TRBV15 to TRBJ2-7, with 9 bases lining up with TRBD1. V was clipped by 4 bases and J by 3 bases; unmatched bases: 1. The length of the CDR3 is 13 residues. The V gene's germline CDR1 is LNHNV and CDR2 YYDKDF (reference sequence). The CDR3 loop is CATSTDRGYEQYF. The CDR3 DNA sequence: TGTGCCACCAGCACGGACAGGGGCTACGAGCAGTACTTC.

This clonotype was observed a single time. V usage is TRBV3-1 and J usage is TRBJ2-7; 10 bases line up with TRBD2. The CDR3 is 14 residues long. The germline V gene encodes CDR1 LGHDT and CDR2 YNNKEL (reference sequence). V was clipped by 0 bases and J by 7 bases; unmatched bases: 3. The CDR3 DNA is TGTGCCAGCAGCCAAGACCTAGCGGGAGTTGAGCAGTACTTC. Translation gives CASSQDLAGVEQYF.

This clonotype was detected a few times. The chain is built from TRBV4-3 and TRBJ2-6; the D gene is possibly TRBD2 (5 bases). Germline assignment: CDR1 LGHNA and CDR2 YSLEER. Between the trimmed V and J ends, which lost 0 bases and 0 bases, there was a span of 12 bases. This CDR3 is built from 18 residues. This CDR3 reads CASSQEGGAYSGANVLTF. The CDR3 DNA reads as TGCGCCAGCAGCCAAGAAGGAGGAGCCTACTCTGGGGCCAACGTCCTGACTTTC.

This clonotype was picked up many times. The chain uses TRBV28 and TRBJ1-4; D is uncertain. With 7 bases removed from V and 5 bases from J, the gap between germline ends came to 11 bases. Germline V gene sequence: CDR1 MDHEN, CDR2 SYDVKM. This CDR3 region has 13 residues. The CDR3 sequence: CASTNGVNEKLFF. The CDR3 DNA is TGTGCCAGCACCAACGGGGTGAATGAAAAACTGTTTTTT.

At least ten counts were recorded for this clonotype. The genes are TRBV6-1 and TRBJ1-5; D gene ambiguous. The CDR3 sequence is 15 residues long. Germline V gene sequence: CDR1 MNHNS, CDR2 SASEGT. Trimming took off 2 bases at V and 5 bases at J, with 13 bases between the two ends. In DNA, the CDR3 is TGTGCCAGCAGTGAAACGGGCAGTCCCTATCAGCCCCAGCATTTT. Translating gives CASSETGSPYQPQHF.

This clonotype was counted at least ten times. V is TRBV7-8 and J is TRBJ2-1, with a possible D match to TRBD2 (6 bases). Trimming pared 2 bases from V and 4 bases from J, leaving 15 bases between. The CDR3 runs 16 residues. CDR1 and CDR2 (germline): SGHVS, FQNEAQ. The CDR3 DNA follows: TGTGCCAGCAGCTTACGGGAGACAGCGGCTTACAATGAGCAGTTCTTC. This encodes CASSLRETAAYNEQFF.

This clonotype was counted between two and nine times. This chain uses TRBV20-1 with TRBJ1-2; D possibly corresponds to TRBD1 (6 bases). CDR1 and CDR2 (germline): DFQATT, SNEGSKA (reference sequence). V was clipped by 4 bases and J by 2 bases, with 11 bases between them. This CDR3 has 13 residues. The CDR3 sequence: CSATGGSNYGYTF. The CDR3 region has the DNA TGCAGTGCTACGGGGGGCAGCAACTATGGCTACACCTTC.

The sample holds many counts of this clonotype. V and J are TRBV20-1 and TRBJ2-3, with TRBD2 matching 11 bases. This CDR3 region has 16 residues. After removal of 0 bases from V and 3 bases from J, the junction contained 5 bases not matched to a gene. CDR1 and CDR2 from the germline V gene are DFQATT and SNEGSKA (reference sequence). In DNA form, the CDR3 reads TGCAGTGCTAGAGATGAGGCTAGCGGGAGGACAGATACGCAGTATTTT. This encodes CSARDEASGRTDTQYF.

The chain has TRBV10-3 and TRBJ2-5; 10 bases agree with TRBD2. This CDR3 spans 14 amino acids. V was clipped by 5 bases and J by 3 bases; unmatched bases: 3. Germline values: CDR1 ENHRY, CDR2 SYGVKD. The CDR3 DNA is TGTGCCATCAGTACCGGGACTAGCGAAGAGACCCAGTACTTC. This gives the protein CAISTGTSEETQYF.

This clonotype has a count of ten or more. This sequence joins TRBV6-1 and TRBJ1-6; TRBD1 agrees at 8 bases. Germline V gene lookup returns CDR1 MNHNS and CDR2 SASEGT. The CDR3 sequence is 15 residues long. With V trimmed by 6 bases and J by 6 bases, 7 bases remained unmatched. In DNA, the CDR3 is TGTGCCAGCAGCCTAGACAGGGGAACTAATTCACCCCTCCACTTT. Protein sequence: CASSLDRGTNSPLHF.

At least ten counts were recorded for this clonotype. The chain has TRBV5-6 and TRBJ1-6, with TRBD1 identical over 7 bases. The CDR3 runs 17 residues. Germline V lookup: CDR1 SGHDT, CDR2 YYEEEE. The V gene end was trimmed by 3 bases and the J gene end by 12 bases; junction bases not matched to a gene: 18. DNA of the CDR3: TGTGCCAGCAGCTGGCGGGCCCCTACAGGGGCCCATTTACCCCTCCACTTT. Amino acids: CASSWRAPTGAHLPLHF. The full variable domain, with the rest looked up from reference TRBV5-6 and TRBJ1-6, is DAGVTQSPTHLIKTRGQQVTLRCSPKSGHDTVSWYQQALGQGPQFIFQYYEEEERQRGNFPDRFSGHQFPNYSSELNVNALLLGDSALYLCASSWRAPTGAHLPLHFGNGTRLTVT.